This T cell receptor beta chain was obtained from a study of OX40 agonist ivuxolimab in advanced cancers. For the study at large: Among those enrolled, mean age was 60 years (range about 23 to 90) and 75% to 90% were male. Three patients, one with hepatocellular carcinoma and two with cutaneous melanoma, achieved partial responses.

The CDR3 extends over 18 amino acids. V trimming: 0 bases; J trimming: 0 bases; junction bases outside the gene matches: 7. Germline V lookup: CDR1 SQVTM, CDR2 ANQGSEA. The method was immunoSEQ multiplex PCR; TCRdb's version includes in-frame clones alone and lacks a portion of them. The sample includes some 42,000 clones, about 90% of them seen just once. With respect to this clone: The antigen remains unidentified.

Study results and limitations: CD4+ and CD8+ blood T cells expanded clonally by week 6 at 0.1 to 3.0 mg/kg.

The sequence came from an adult with an advanced solid tumor such as melanoma, head and neck, liver or kidney cancer. The chain links TRBV29-1 to TRBJ2-1; 11 bases line up with TRBD2. The starting material was CD4+ or CD8+ T cells sorted from blood, obtained in a trial of the OX40 agonist ivuxolimab. The CDR3 is CSVEDLGGTSGSYNEQFF. CDR3 DNA: TGCAGCGTTGAAGATCTTGGAGGGACTAGCGGCTCCTACAATGAGCAGTTCTTC.